The clone carrying this T cell receptor beta chain was picked up many times. Its specificity is unknown. The study, taken as a whole, reports: Greatest tumor Treg TCR overlap was with tumor naive CD4+ cells. In terms of TCR gene usage, tumor memory CD4+ T cells clustered together with blood and lymph node memory CD4+ cells, as well as with lymph node naive CD4+ cells.

The CDR3 has 12 amino acids. Looked up from germline, CDR1 is SGHRS and CDR2 is YFSETQ. V was cut by 4 bases and J by 1 base, with 5 bases left in between. After constant-region reverse-primer amplification, full-length variable regions underwent semi-nested PCR with Nested Universal Primer A. TCRdb analysed the 5' RACE reads with MiXCR anew, one entry per CDR3 protein. The table has around 11,000 distinct CDR3 sequences, roughly 29% seen once. Cells sorted as Tregs were CD4+, CD25+ and CD127-/low. Sequencing was carried out using Tregs sorted from a lymph node. The receptor was isolated from a female donor with breast cancer. The chain links TRBV5-1 to TRBJ1-1; D perhaps matches TRBD1 (5 bases). In nucleotides, the CDR3 is TGCGCCAGCAGCCAGGGGAACACTGAAGCTTTCTTT. As protein: CASSQGNTEAFF.